This T cell receptor (beta chain) was recovered during a study of T cell repertoires in cytomegalovirus infection. Turning to the study itself: Public TCR beta signatures provided an indication of both CMV infection and a matching HLA type. Broader study findings: HLA-C-restricted CMV clonotypes gave the most frequent clonotype in two of eight donors.

TCRdb re-analysed the reads in MiXCR, keeping a single row per CDR3 protein. The table lists about 230,000 distinct CDR3 sequences, roughly 22% of them singletons. Details on this clonotype: Its antigen is still unknown.

The sequenced material came from CD8+ T cells from PBMCs. This receptor was obtained from a human donor in good health (CMV status not recorded). Some clones in this sample may be carry-over from other donors' samples.

The CDR3 coding sequence is TGTGCCAGCAGCTTGGAAGGACAGTACTCCTACAATGAGCAGTTCTTC. This translates into CASSLEGQYSYNEQFF. The rearrangement joins TRBV5-6 to TRBJ2-1, with D possibly TRBD1 on 6 matching bases. The V and J ends lost 0 bases and 0 bases respectively, with 10 bases between them. This CDR3 is 16 amino acids long. Per the germline V gene, CDR1 is SGHDT and CDR2 is YYEEEE.